Listed below are T cell receptor beta chains from one sample, sequenced in a study of beta chain features in type 1 diabetes. Libraries were prepared by immunoSEQ multiplex PCR; TCRdb keeps only in-frame clonotypes and omits some of them. The repertoire consists of 300,000 to 350,000 clones, with around 9% occurring once and the leading ten covering 0.9% to 1.1%. Source material: central memory CD4+ T cells from blood. These receptors were obtained from a man aged 25-45 years with type 1 diabetes. The CDR3 runs from the conserved cysteine through the conserved F or W. The D gene is left open where the match is weak. Only part of the rows carry a size: once, few, many, or a class if the clone is expanded.

v_call	clone_size	d_call	j_call	cdr3_nt	cdr3_aa
TRBV5-1	.	.	TRBJ2-1	TGCGCCAGCAGCTTGGGGCAGGAAAACAATGAGCAGTTCTTC	CASSLGQENNEQFF
TRBV10-3	few	TRBD2	TRBJ2-3	TGTGCCATCAGTGATACCCAGCGGGGGGGCCCAGATACGCAGTATTTT	CAISDTQRGGPDTQYF
TRBV10-2	few	.	TRBJ2-6	TGCGCCAGCAGGGATTACGGGTACTCTGGGGCCAACGTCCTGACTTTC	CASRDYGYSGANVLTF
TRBV10-2	few	.	TRBJ1-2	TGCGCCAGCAGTGAGTCAAGCGGGTATGGCTACACCTTC	CASSESSGYGYTF
TRBV6-6	.	TRBD1	TRBJ2-7	TGTGCCAGCAGTTATGGACAGGGGGGGGACGAGCAGTACTTC	CASSYGQGGDEQYF
TRBV7-9	few	.	TRBJ2-2	TGTGCCAGCAGCCACAGGGAGGCCGGGGAGCTGTTTTTT	CASSHREAGELFF
TRBV11-2	few	TRBD2	TRBJ2-3	TGTGCCAGCAGCTTAGGGATAGCGGGGGGCACAGATACGCAGTATTTT	CASSLGIAGGTDTQYF
TRBV10-1	many	.	TRBJ2-5	TGCGCCAGCAGTGAGCGCAGGGGATCGGAGACCCAGTACTTC	CASSERRGSETQYF
TRBV7-2	few	.	TRBJ2-6	TGTGCCAGCAGCTTAGGCCTAGGGGCCAACGTCCTGACTTTC	CASSLGLGANVLTF
TRBV14	few	.	TRBJ2-3	TGTGCCAGCAGCCAGGGGACCTGGGGAGGCACAGATACGCAGTATTTT	CASSQGTWGGTDTQYF
TRBV4-1	.	TRBD1	TRBJ2-7	TGCGCCAGCAGCCACAGACAGGGCTACGAGCAGTACTTC	CASSHRQGYEQYF
TRBV14	.	.	TRBJ2-3	TGTGCCAGCAGCCAAGACCGGGTAGATACGCAGTATTTT	CASSQDRVDTQYF
TRBV9	.	.	TRBJ2-6	TGTGCCAGCAGCCTAACTGGGGCCAACGTCCTGACTTTC	CASSLTGANVLTF
TRBV5-6	.	TRBD1	TRBJ2-7	TGTGCCAGCAGCTCCGGACAGGGCGGGACCGAGCAGTACTTC	CASSSGQGGTEQYF
TRBV6-5	few	.	TRBJ1-6	TGTGCCAGCAGGAAAGGAAGGTCACCCCTCCACTTT	CASRKGRSPLHF
TRBV5-1	.	.	TRBJ2-5	TGCGCCAGCAGCTTAGAGACAGGTGCCCAAGAGACCCAGTACTTC	CASSLETGAQETQYF
TRBV5-1	.	.	TRBJ1-6	TGCGCCAGCAGCAGGGAGGAAAACTCACCCCTCCACTTT	CASSREENSPLHF
TRBV5-6	.	.	TRBJ2-1	TGTGCCAGCAGCTTGGGAGGGGGAGACAATGAGCAGTTCTTC	CASSLGGGDNEQFF
TRBV7-9	few	.	TRBJ2-7	TGTGCCAGCAGCTTATTATCGGACTACGAGCAGTACTTC	CASSLLSDYEQYF
TRBV6-5	few	.	TRBJ2-4	TGTGCCAGCTCCCCCCAGGGTTACATTCAGTACTTC	CASSPQGYIQYF
TRBV30	.	.	TRBJ1-6	TGTGCCTGGAGTGGCGGGAAATCACCCCTCCACTTT	CAWSGGKSPLHF
TRBV5-1	few	.	TRBJ2-3	TGCGCCAGCAGCTCTTACGGGGGGCCGGGAGATACGCAGTATTTT	CASSSYGGPGDTQYF
TRBV7-2	many	.	TRBJ2-3	TGTGCCAGCAGCTTTCAAGAAGGGACTGGTACGCAGTATTTT	CASSFQEGTGTQYF
TRBV19	few	TRBD2	TRBJ2-3	TGTGCCAGTAGTAAGGAGGGAGGGACAGATACGCAGTATTTT	CASSKEGGTDTQYF
TRBV19	.	TRBD1	TRBJ1-2	TGTGCCAGTAGTATCGGACAGGCGACATCCTATGGCTACACCTTC	CASSIGQATSYGYTF
TRBV29-1	few	.	TRBJ1-6	TGCAGCGTGGCCACCGCCGGGAGCGGAAATTCACCCCTCCACTTT	CSVATAGSGNSPLHF
TRBV7-7	.	TRBD2	TRBJ2-2	TGTGCTAGCAGCTTGACTAGCGGGGGGACCGGGGAGCTGTTTTTT	CASSLTSGGTGELFF
TRBV18	few	.	TRBJ2-3	TGTGCCAGCTCACCACGTTCTAGCACAGATACGCAGTATTTT	CASSPRSSTDTQYF
TRBV7-2	few	.	TRBJ2-5	TGTGCCAGCAGCTTTGGGTCGACCCAGTACTTC	CASSFGSTQYF
TRBV5-1	.	.	TRBJ1-2	TGCGCCAGCAGCACCGGGACAACTAACTATGGCTACACCTTC	CASSTGTTNYGYTF
TRBV7-2	.	TRBD2	TRBJ2-3	TGTGCCAGCAGCTTGGGGAGCGGGGGACGGAGCACAGATACGCAGTATTTT	CASSLGSGGRSTDTQYF
TRBV7-6	few	.	TRBJ2-5	TGTGCCAGCAGCCGTTCGGACGCACGTCAGGAGACCCAGTACTTC	CASSRSDARQETQYF
TRBV7-2	.	.	TRBJ2-3	TGTGCCAGCAGCTTAGGGGTGGATACGCAGTATTTT	CASSLGVDTQYF
TRBV5-1	few	TRBD2	TRBJ2-2	TGCGCCAGCAGCTCGACTAGCGGGGGGCTAAACACCGGGGAGCTGTTTTTT	CASSSTSGGLNTGELFF
TRBV7-2	.	TRBD2	TRBJ2-5	TGTGCCAGCAGCTCCCGGACTAGTTCACAAGAGACCCAGTACTTC	CASSSRTSSQETQYF
TRBV25-1	few	.	TRBJ1-2	TGTGCCAGCAGTGAACCCACACGGGGGCTTTCTGGCTACACCTTC	CASSEPTRGLSGYTF
TRBV5-6	.	TRBD1	TRBJ2-3	TGTGCCAGCAGCACGGGACAGGGGCCAGATACGCAGTATTTT	CASSTGQGPDTQYF
TRBV23-1	many	.	TRBJ1-2	TGCGCCAGCAGTCGACACCCGTATGGCTACACCTTC	CASSRHPYGYTF
TRBV7-9	many	.	TRBJ1-2	TGTGCCAGCAGCTTTAGCAGCTCCCCTGGCTACACCTTC	CASSFSSSPGYTF
TRBV23-1	few	.	TRBJ1-1	TGCGCCAGCCGCCCCGTCAGGGGATCCACTGAAGCTTTCTTT	CASRPVRGSTEAFF
TRBV28	.	TRBD1	TRBJ1-6	TGTGCCAGCAGCCGTTCCGCCCAAGGACAGGGATTGAGTTCACCCCTCCACTTT	CASSRSAQGQGLSSPLHF
TRBV5-1	.	.	TRBJ1-2	TGCGCCAGCAGCTTGGACAGTACCTATGGCTACACCTTC	CASSLDSTYGYTF
TRBV7-2	.	TRBD2	TRBJ2-3	TGTGCCAGCAGCGGTAGCGGGGGGGCGACAGATACGCAGTATTTT	CASSGSGGATDTQYF
TRBV18	few	TRBD1	TRBJ2-7	TGTGCCAGCTCACCTACGTCGACAGGGTCCCACGAGCAGTACTTC	CASSPTSTGSHEQYF
TRBV4-3	.	.	TRBJ2-2	TGCGCCAGCAGCCAAGATCGGGGATGGGGCGGGGAGCTGTTTTTT	CASSQDRGWGGELFF
TRBV19	few	.	TRBJ1-6	TGTGCCAGTAGTAACGGGGTACCCAATTCACCCCTCCACTTT	CASSNGVPNSPLHF
TRBV7-8	.	TRBD1	TRBJ2-5	TGTGCCAGCAGTTTTGCCTTGGACAGGGGATCGCGGCAAGAGACCCAGTACTTC	CASSFALDRGSRQETQYF
TRBV25-1	few	.	TRBJ1-4	TGTGCCAGCAGGGATCAGGGCGCAACTAATGAAAAACTGTTTTTT	CASRDQGATNEKLFF
TRBV7-9	few	TRBD1	TRBJ2-7	TGTGCCAGCAGCCTCGGACAGGGAGGCCACGAGCAGTACTTC	CASSLGQGGHEQYF
TRBV14	.	.	TRBJ2-5	TGTGCCAGCAGCCGGATCGCGAGGGAGACCCAGTACTTC	CASSRIARETQYF
TRBV2	many	.	TRBJ2-5	TGTGCCAGCCTGGCCCCCGCCCCAGAGACCCAGTACTTC	CASLAPAPETQYF
TRBV28	many	TRBD1	TRBJ2-1	TGTGCCAGCAGGGGGACAGGGGTCAATGAGCAGTTCTTC	CASRGTGVNEQFF
TRBV28	few	.	TRBJ1-4	TGTGCCAGCAGTTTATTTGGAGGAAATGAAAAACTGTTTTTT	CASSLFGGNEKLFF
TRBV7-2	.	TRBD1	TRBJ2-2	TGTGCCAGCAGAGCAATTACAGGGGGCACCACCGGGGAGCTGTTTTTT	CASRAITGGTTGELFF
TRBV6-6	few	.	TRBJ2-2	TGTGCCAGCAGTTACAGGGCGGTCGGGGAGCTGTTTTTT	CASSYRAVGELFF
TRBV5-1	few	.	TRBJ2-2	TGCGCCAGCAGCCATACGACCCGCACAGGGTATACTAACACCGGGGAGCTGTTTTTT	CASSHTTRTGYTNTGELFF
TRBV7-2	.	TRBD1	TRBJ2-1	TGTGCCAGCAGCGGACAGGGTCAGAGAAACAATGAGCAGTTCTTC	CASSGQGQRNNEQFF